This T cell receptor beta chain appears in the sequencing data of a study of PD-L1 blockade in urothelial cancer (dated by TCRdb to about 2017). Some background on the complete study: Every patient began therapy in about 2014 and was given atezolizumab 1,200 mg intravenously every 3 weeks. About nine tenths of the roughly 29 patients were identified as males with urothelial cancer of bladder origin, and a prior smoking history was reported by 18 of 29 patients. An ECOG performance status of 0 or 1 was recorded for the patients, and 0 to 3 prior chemotherapy regimens had been received by the patients. Blood samples were analyzed at 3 weeks after treatment start (second dose) and at 6 weeks after treatment start. Blood samples gave a median of about 130,000 T cells and tens of thousands of unique TCRs, with a median clonality of around 0.074. The study was an exploratory multi-omic analysis of somatic, immune and clinical correlates of response to PD-L1 blockade with atezolizumab in urothelial cancer. Pretreatment tumor samples, along with matched peripheral blood serially collected before and after atezolizumab treatment, were subjected to TCR sequencing. Durable clinical benefit was defined as a progression-free survival longer than 6 months, and TCR features were additionally tested against progression-free survival and overall survival. In the same patients, pretreatment tumors underwent whole exome sequencing and RNA sequencing in addition to TCR sequencing. Durable clinical benefit was achieved by nine patients and was not achieved by 20 patients. Approximately 30 patients had pretreatment blood TCR-seq, about 24 had at least one posttreatment blood collection, and about 24 had tumor TCR-seq. Overall results and qualifications from the work: Patients with durable benefit showed greater expansion of tumor-associated TCR clones in peripheral blood 3 weeks after starting treatment (n ≈ 23, p = 0.022). A pretreatment peripheral blood TCR clonality below the median was linked to improved progression-free and overall survival. Small sample size (n of about 30) and many exploratory analyses mean the results are intended to be hypothesis-generating.

The cohort comprised about 30 patients with locally advanced or metastatic urothelial carcinoma treated at Memorial Sloan Kettering on a trial protocol. Peripheral blood mononuclear cells were collected pretreatment and during treatment, with between 1 and 8 total time points obtained per patient. The Qiagen DNeasy Blood extraction kit was used to purify genomic DNA from total PBMCs and tumor samples. Collected pretreatment and during treatment, PBMCs were isolated and stored as previously described. A remark on this clone: No antigen is known for it. No much larger clone exists at a distance of one base, and base qualities are not known.

To estimate absolute template abundance from read counts, synthetic TCR analog templates were spiked into each PCR. TCRbeta CDR3 regions were amplified from genomic DNA with bias-controlled V and J gene primers using the immunoSEQ assay. Sequencing of rearranged TCRbeta segments was done at approximately 20X coverage. On the authors' methods: Clustering was used to correct sequencing errors, and CDR3s were annotated against IMGT to assign V, D and J genes. Only productive TCRbeta rearrangements were used in downstream analyses, excluding out-of-frame or stop-codon sequences. Clonality was calculated as one minus the Shannon entropy normalized by the log of the number of unique productive sequences. Clones differing between time points or between blood and tumor were identified using Fisher's exact test with Benjamini-Hochberg correction, with an adjusted p below 0.01 applied as the threshold. What TCRdb holds here is the immuneACCESS table cut down to in-frame rearrangements. Part of the clones is not present; checked against another copy, under half of the missing clones reflect an unresolved V gene, and the others are unexplained. V, J and clone size derive from that table, while D and trimming were established from the DNA sequence. The sample includes 58,000 or so clones, with roughly 86% observed a single time. The ten largest clones take up 2.5% to 3.5% of the sample.

The germline ends are 12 bases apart after V is trimmed by 6 bases and J by 5 bases. CDR1 and CDR2 were assigned from the germline V gene (reference sequence) as MNHEY and SMNVEV. Measured from the cysteine to the phenylalanine, the CDR3 is 13 residues long. Solely the CDR3 DNA is kept, with 39 bases framed from the first base. This chain joins TRBV27 to TRBJ2-3; confidence is insufficient to name the D gene. This TCR was recovered from a man in his fifties with urothelial cancer. This material consisted of PBMCs, taken around atezolizumab (anti-PD-L1) treatment. The DNA is as follows: TGTGCCAGCAGGCCCAGTGGGCAAGATACGCAGTATTTT. The resulting protein is CASRPSGQDTQYF.